This T cell receptor beta chain was recovered during a study of cytomegalovirus exposure and HLA in healthy donors. Some clones are missing from TCRdb's copy, which holds only in-frame ones; the method was immunoSEQ multiplex PCR. The top ten hold less than 0.4% of the sample, which has around 250,000 clones, around 87% seen once. This clone was recorded once. This TCR derives from a woman aged 18-30 years in good health and CMV-seronegative. What was sequenced was PBMCs.

The CDR3 spells CASRVKRINTGELFF. DNA of the CDR3: TGCGCCAGCAGGGTCAAGCGGATAAACACCGGGGAGCTGTTTTTT. The rearrangement links TRBV5-1 to TRBJ2-2; maybe TRBD2 (5 bases). CDR1 and CDR2 (germline): SGHRS, YFSETQ. V was shortened by 5 bases and J by 2 bases, with 13 bases between the two germline ends. The CDR3 consists of 15 residues.